Listed below are T cell receptor beta chains from one sample, sequenced in a study of blood T cell repertoires in COVID-19. Generated by immunoSEQ multiplex PCR, the TCRdb table keeps only in-frame clones and is missing some. This table holds roughly 150,000 clones, around 81% found once. Input material: peripheral blood. Receptors were obtained from a man aged 60 to 69 with active or convalescent COVID-19. The CDR3 runs from the conserved cysteine through the conserved F or W. The D gene is left open where the match is weak. Clone size appears in some rows only: once, few, many, or a class for an expanded clone.

v_gene,abundance,j_gene,d_gene,CDR3aa,CDR3nt
TRBV25-1,-,TRBJ2-3,-,CASSGGLYTDTQYF,TGTGCCAGCAGTGGGGGACTGTACACAGATACGCAGTATTTT
TRBV19,-,TRBJ1-4,TRBD1,CASSISRGYEKLFF,TGTGCCAGTAGTATTTCCAGGGGGTACGAAAAACTGTTTTTT
TRBV5-1,-,TRBJ2-7,-,CASSLYRGGSYEQYF,TGCGCCAGCAGCTTGTACCGGGGTGGATCCTACGAGCAGTACTTC
TRBV19,-,TRBJ1-5,-,CASSIEQGGFSNQPQHF,TGTGCCAGTAGTATAGAACAGGGTGGTTTTAGCAATCAGCCCCAGCATTTT
TRBV9,-,TRBJ1-3,-,CASSVAQVPGHTGNTIYF,TGTGCCAGCAGCGTAGCGCAGGTCCCGGGACATACTGGAAACACCATATATTTT
TRBV3-1/TRBV3-2,-,TRBJ1-6,TRBD1,CASSHGQANNSPLHF,TGTGCCAGCAGCCATGGACAGGCGAATAATTCACCCCTCCACTTT
TRBV6-5,-,TRBJ1-5,-,CASRMDSNSNQPQHF,TGTGCCAGCCGAATGGACAGTAATAGCAATCAGCCCCAGCATTTT
TRBV5-1,-,TRBJ1-6,-,CASSVSYNSPLHF,TGCGCCAGCAGTGTCAGCTATAATTCACCCCTCCACTTT
TRBV6-4,-,TRBJ1-2,-,CASRGSAVGGYTF,TGTGCCAGCAGGGGCTCGGCAGTCGGAGGCTACACCTTC
TRBV7-9,-,TRBJ1-2,TRBD1,CASSSGQGAIGYTF,TGTGCCAGCAGCTCGGGACAGGGGGCAATTGGCTACACCTTC
TRBV11-2,-,TRBJ2-7,TRBD1,CASSIGQAYEQYF,TGTGCCAGCAGCATCGGACAGGCCTACGAGCAGTACTTC
TRBV7-2,-,TRBJ2-3,TRBD1,CASSLAGTGDTQYF,TGTGCCAGCAGCTTGGCCGGGACAGGCGATACGCAGTATTTT
TRBV2,-,TRBJ2-1,TRBD2,CASSGSGGWNEQFF,TGTGCCAGCAGTGGTAGCGGGGGGTGGAATGAGCAGTTCTTC
TRBV5-1,-,TRBJ2-6,-,CASSFQAGANVLTF,TGCGCCAGCAGCTTTCAGGCTGGGGCCAACGTCCTGACTTTC
TRBV5-4,-,TRBJ2-3,-,CASSPPSSTDTQYF,TGTGCCAGCAGCCCACCGAGTTCCACAGATACGCAGTATTTT
TRBV20-1,-,TRBJ1-6,-,CSASMGGAGIRNSPLHF,TGCAGTGCTAGTATGGGGGGGGCAGGTATTCGTAATTCACCCCTCCACTTT
TRBV5-5,-,TRBJ1-5,TRBD1,CASSWGQGDQPQHF,TGTGCCAGCAGCTGGGGACAGGGGGACCAGCCCCAGCATTTT
TRBV28,-,TRBJ1-2,TRBD1,CASRMGQGRGYTF,TGTGCCAGCAGGATGGGACAGGGGAGGGGCTACACCTTC
TRBV4-1,-,TRBJ2-3,TRBD2,CASSPGLAGGTDTQYF,TGCGCCAGCAGCCCCGGACTAGCGGGAGGCACAGATACGCAGTATTTT
TRBV28,-,TRBJ2-1,TRBD2,CASSLGIAGGKDEQFF,TGTGCCAGCAGTTTAGGAATAGCGGGAGGTAAAGATGAGCAGTTCTTC
TRBV4-2,many,TRBJ2-1,TRBD2,CASSLPAGTSGIGDEQFF,TGTGCCAGCAGCCTACCCGCCGGGACTAGCGGGATTGGAGATGAGCAGTTCTTC
TRBV5-1,-,TRBJ2-2,-,CASSLAAGSGVHRELFF,TGCGCCAGCAGCTTGGCCGCGGGATCCGGGGTTCACCGGGAGCTGTTTTTT
TRBV6-5,-,TRBJ2-2,TRBD2,CASRPGGFAGELFF,TGTGCCAGCAGACCGGGAGGGTTCGCCGGGGAGCTGTTTTTT
TRBV19,-,TRBJ1-5,TRBD1,CAATDRGYSNQPQHF,TGTGCCGCCACAGACAGGGGATATAGCAATCAGCCCCAGCATTTT
TRBV3-1/TRBV3-2,once,TRBJ1-5,TRBD1,CASSQGTGGPMSNQPQHF,TGTGCCAGCAGCCAAGGAACAGGGGGCCCTATGAGCAATCAGCCCCAGCATTTT
TRBV29-1,few,TRBJ2-2,-,CSVDSCQEGNKIANTGELFF,TGCAGCGTTGATTCTTGCCAGGAGGGGAATAAAATCGCGAACACCGGGGAGCTGTTTTTT
TRBV11-3,-,TRBJ1-3,-,CASSVTSGNTIYF,TGTGCCAGCAGCGTCACTTCGGGAAACACCATATATTTT
TRBV19,few,TRBJ2-7,-,CASSLLGASSYEQYF,TGTGCCAGTAGTCTCCTAGGGGCGAGCTCCTACGAGCAGTACTTC
TRBV7-6,-,TRBJ1-6,-,CASSQGASNSPLHF,TGTGCCAGCAGTCAAGGGGCCAGCAATTCACCCCTCCACTTT
TRBV11-1,-,TRBJ1-2,-,CASSEQNYGYTF,TGTGCCAGCAGCGAGCAAAACTATGGCTACACCTTC
TRBV5-1,-,TRBJ2-4,-,CASSSASDSLAKNIQYF,TGCGCCAGCAGCTCCGCGTCGGACAGCTTAGCCAAAAACATTCAGTACTTC
TRBV4-1,-,TRBJ2-1,-,CASSDRDFLDNEQFF,TGCGCCAGCAGCGACCGGGACTTCTTGGACAATGAGCAGTTCTTC
TRBV28,few,TRBJ1-5,-,CASSGLGQPQHF,TGTGCCAGCAGTGGACTTGGTCAGCCCCAGCATTTT
TRBV4-1,-,TRBJ2-7,TRBD2,CASSQDTGEYGRVSYEQYF,TGCGCCAGCAGCCAAGACACAGGAGAGTACGGGAGGGTCTCCTACGAGCAGTACTTC
TRBV24-1,-,TRBJ2-7,TRBD2,CATRASGSYEQYF,TGTGCCACCAGGGCTAGCGGGTCCTACGAGCAGTACTTC
TRBV19,-,TRBJ1-2,-,CASSPMSESYGYTF,TGTGCCAGTAGTCCGATGTCTGAGTCCTATGGCTACACCTTC